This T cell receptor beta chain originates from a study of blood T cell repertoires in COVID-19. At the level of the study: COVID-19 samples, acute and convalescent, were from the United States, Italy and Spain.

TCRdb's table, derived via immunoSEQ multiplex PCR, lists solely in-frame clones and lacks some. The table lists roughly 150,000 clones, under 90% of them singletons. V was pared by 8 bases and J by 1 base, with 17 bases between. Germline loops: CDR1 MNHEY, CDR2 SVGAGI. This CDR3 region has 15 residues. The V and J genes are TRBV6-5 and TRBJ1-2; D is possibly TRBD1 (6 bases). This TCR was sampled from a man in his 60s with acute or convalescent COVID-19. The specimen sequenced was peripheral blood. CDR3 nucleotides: TGTGCCAGCTCCAGGGGCCCTACCCTTAACTATGGCTACACCTTC. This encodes CASSRGPTLNYGYTF.